This is a list of T cell receptor beta chains from one sample in a study of graft-versus-host responses after intestinal transplantation. Profiled with immunoSEQ multiplex PCR; TCRdb holds only in-frame clones, not every one. The sample holds under 25,000 clones, roughly nine tenths seen once. The sample here was bone marrow, taken approximately 19 weeks after transplant. Receptors originate from a human patient who received an intestinal transplant, so some T cells may come from the graft donor. The CDR3 runs from the conserved cysteine through the conserved F or W. Fields, in order: V gene, clone size, D gene, J gene, CDR3 DNA, CDR3 protein. The D gene is left open where the match is weak. Clone size, where shown, is once, few, many, or a class for clones that have expanded.

TRBV15	once	.	TRBJ2-1	TGTGCCACGGCAGGTCCCTACAATGAGCAGTTCTTC	CATAGPYNEQFF
TRBV19	.	.	TRBJ2-5	TGTGCCAGTAGTAGCCAAGAGACCCAGTACTTC	CASSSQETQYF
TRBV7-6	.	TRBD1	TRBJ2-5	TGTGCCAGCAGCTTAGCCACAGGGGGCTGGGAGACCCAGTACTTC	CASSLATGGWETQYF
TRBV6-1	few	.	TRBJ2-2	TGTGCCAGCAAAGGAAACACCGGGGAGCTGTTTTTT	CASKGNTGELFF
TRBV27	few	.	TRBJ2-7	TGTGCCAGCAGTTTATATCCCGGCTCGATGGTGCTTCAATACGAGCAGTACTTC	CASSLYPGSMVLQYEQYF
TRBV6-1	once	TRBD1	TRBJ1-2	TGTGCCAGCAGCTCCGGGACAGGGGGAAACTATGGCTACACCTTC	CASSSGTGGNYGYTF
TRBV27	once	.	TRBJ2-1	TGTGCCAGCAGTTTAACAGGGGAGCAGTTCTTC	CASSLTGEQFF
TRBV7-9	once	TRBD1	TRBJ1-3	TGTGCCAGCAGCTCCCCTGGGACAGGGGAAAACACCATATATTTT	CASSSPGTGENTIYF
TRBV19	once	.	TRBJ2-7	TGTGCCAGTAGAGGGGCAGGGGCCTACGAGCAGTACTTC	CASRGAGAYEQYF
TRBV5-4	.	.	TRBJ2-7	TGTGCCAGCAGCTTGCGCGGGGCTGAATACGAGCAGTACTTC	CASSLRGAEYEQYF
TRBV2	.	TRBD1	TRBJ1-5	TGTGCCAGCAGCCAAACAGGGGGCCGTCAGCCCCAGCATTTT	CASSQTGGRQPQHF
TRBV2	.	.	TRBJ1-1	TGTGCCAGCAGTGAAGGGGGGGAGATTGGAGCTTTCTTT	CASSEGGEIGAFF
TRBV4-1	.	.	TRBJ1-2	TGCGCCAGCAGCCAAGATTGGGTGGGAGGCTACACCTTC	CASSQDWVGGYTF
TRBV30	.	TRBD2	TRBJ2-5	TGTGCCTGGAGTGTACGAGGACTAGCGAGGGAGACCCAGTACTTC	CAWSVRGLARETQYF
TRBV9	.	.	TRBJ1-2	TGTGCCAGCAGCCCTAGAGGGGCGGTAGAATCCTATGGCTACACCTTC	CASSPRGAVESYGYTF
TRBV27	.	.	TRBJ2-7	TGTGCCAGCAGTCATGGGAGAGAGGGCTACGAGCAGTACTTC	CASSHGREGYEQYF
TRBV13	.	.	TRBJ2-2	TGTGCCAGCAGCCCTACGGACCCAAGAAACACCGGGGAGCTGTTTTTT	CASSPTDPRNTGELFF
TRBV18	.	.	TRBJ2-5	TGTGCCAGCTCACCAAGTCAAGGACAGTGGGAGACCCAGTACTTC	CASSPSQGQWETQYF
TRBV10-3	.	.	TRBJ1-1	TGTGCCATCAGCGCGATGAACACTGAAGCTTTCTTT	CAISAMNTEAFF
TRBV6-5	.	.	TRBJ2-3	TGTGCCAGCAGTCACCCGGACGCCCCTACGCAGTATTTT	CASSHPDAPTQYF
TRBV6-5	few	TRBD1	TRBJ2-3	TGTGCCAGCAGTACAGGGGAAGGGGGCACAGATACGCAGTATTTT	CASSTGEGGTDTQYF
TRBV28	.	TRBD1	TRBJ2-7	TGTGCCAGCAGTTCCTACACAGGGGAGAGTGTCTGGGAGCAGTACTTC	CASSSYTGESVWEQYF
TRBV6-1	.	TRBD2	TRBJ2-4	TGTGCCAGCAGTGAGCTAGCGGGATTTATGAACATTCAGTACTTC	CASSELAGFMNIQYF
TRBV5-1	.	.	TRBJ2-1	TGCGCCAGCAGCTTCAGTCCGGACTCCTACAATGAGCAGTTCTTC	CASSFSPDSYNEQFF
TRBV10-3	.	.	TRBJ1-4	TGTGCCATCAGTGCAAGCAAATCCTCTGCAACTAATGAAAAACTGTTTTTT	CAISASKSSATNEKLFF
TRBV7-9	.	.	TRBJ2-1	TGTGCCAGCAGCACCGGGCCTAGCGCGAACAATGAGCAGTTCTTC	CASSTGPSANNEQFF
TRBV18	.	TRBD1	TRBJ1-5	TGTGCCAGCTCACCAACAGGGGGCGCTTTTTTTCAGCCCCAGCATTTT	CASSPTGGAFFQPQHF
TRBV7-3	.	.	TRBJ1-2	TGTGCCAGCAGCCATACTACCCCGCCGGTAACCTCCTATGGCTACACCTTC	CASSHTTPPVTSYGYTF
TRBV10-3	.	.	TRBJ2-1	TGTGCCATCAGTGAGACCGACTGGTCCGGGGATGAGCAGTTCTTC	CAISETDWSGDEQFF
TRBV28	.	.	TRBJ2-7	TGTGCCAGCAGGGCCCCAGGAGCCTACGAGCAGTACTTC	CASRAPGAYEQYF
TRBV7-9	once	.	TRBJ1-5	TGTGCCAGCAGCTCCGTCGGGGAGTATCAGCCCCAGCATTTT	CASSSVGEYQPQHF
TRBV6-4	.	.	TRBJ2-2	TGTGCCAGCAGTGAGACTAGCACCGGGGAGCTGTTTTTT	CASSETSTGELFF
TRBV7-5	.	.	TRBJ2-3	TGTGCCGGAAATGGGGCCGATACGCAGTATTTT	CAGNGADTQYF
TRBV19	once	TRBD1	TRBJ2-5	TGTGCCAGTAGTACTGGGACAGGGACCCGAGGAGAGACCCAGTACTTC	CASSTGTGTRGETQYF
TRBV15	.	.	TRBJ2-7	TGTGCCACCAGCAGGACAGTCACGGCCGACGAGCAGTACTTC	CATSRTVTADEQYF
TRBV13	.	.	TRBJ1-2	TGTGCCAGCAGCTTGGGGGCGAATGGCTACACCTTC	CASSLGANGYTF
TRBV19	medium-sized	TRBD1	TRBJ2-7	TGTGCCAGTACTCCCACAGGGGGCTTCTACGAGCAGTACTTC	CASTPTGGFYEQYF
TRBV9	.	TRBD2	TRBJ2-1	TGTGCCAGCAGCCCAGAAGGCGGGAGCCCCCGCGGTGAGCAGTTCTTC	CASSPEGGSPRGEQFF
TRBV11-2	.	.	TRBJ1-1	TGTGCCAGCAGCTTCGTCGGGTACACTGAAGCTTTCTTT	CASSFVGYTEAFF
TRBV9	.	.	TRBJ2-1	TGTGCCAGCAGCGTAGTGGGCAGGGGCGGCAATGAGCAGTTCTTC	CASSVVGRGGNEQFF
TRBV27	once	.	TRBJ2-7	TGTGCCAGCAGTTTAGCGGGGTTGCCCAGCGAGCAGTACTTC	CASSLAGLPSEQYF
TRBV7-3	few	.	TRBJ2-1	TGTGCCAGCAGCTTAAGACAGGAAAGTGAGCAGTTCTTC	CASSLRQESEQFF
TRBV28	.	.	TRBJ1-1	TGTGCCAGCAGTCCGCCGAGAGGTAACCCTTTCTTT	CASSPPRGNPFF
TRBV19	once	.	TRBJ2-1	TGTGCCACCGGACTCCCCACCTACAATGAGCAGTTCTTC	CATGLPTYNEQFF
TRBV6-1	.	.	TRBJ1-3	TGTGCCTGCGGACAGCACCACGGAAACACCATATATTTT	CACGQHHGNTIYF
TRBV11-2	.	.	TRBJ1-1	TGTGCCAGCAGCTCATCAGGCCCAGTGGCTTTCTTT	CASSSSGPVAFF
TRBV7-2	.	TRBD1	TRBJ1-5	TGTGCCAGCAGATCAACAGGGGTTAGCAATCAGCCCCAGCATTTT	CASRSTGVSNQPQHF
TRBV18	.	.	TRBJ2-6	TGTGCCAGCTCACCTCGCCTCTCTGGGGCCAACGTCCTGACTTTC	CASSPRLSGANVLTF
TRBV28	.	.	TRBJ2-7	TGTGCCAGCAGTCCCGCCTGGGGTGAGGGTGACGAGCAGTACTTC	CASSPAWGEGDEQYF
TRBV15	once	.	TRBJ1-1	TGTGCCACCAGCAGAGCTGGCGCTGAAGCTTTCTTT	CATSRAGAEAFF
TRBV29-1	.	TRBD2	TRBJ2-7	TGCAGCGTTGAATTACAACTAGCGGGAGGCTACGAGCAGTACTTC	CSVELQLAGGYEQYF
TRBV9	.	.	TRBJ2-3	TGTGCCAGCAGCGGGAGGGAGGCAGATACGCAGTATTTT	CASSGREADTQYF
TRBV19	.	.	TRBJ2-7	TGTGCCAGTAGTATAGGGGCTCTCAGCTCCTACGAGCAGTACTTC	CASSIGALSSYEQYF
TRBV6-1	few	.	TRBJ1-1	TGTGCCAGCAGTGAACGAATGAACACTGAAGCTTTCTTT	CASSERMNTEAFF
TRBV27	.	.	TRBJ1-5	TGTGCCAGCACCTCTAAAGGGCTTAGCAATCAGCCCCAGCATTTT	CASTSKGLSNQPQHF
TRBV19	.	.	TRBJ2-1	TGTGCCAGTAGTATAGGTGGCCGGGGGGAGCAGTTCTTC	CASSIGGRGEQFF
TRBV19	.	.	TRBJ2-7	TGTGCCAGTAGTAGCCTTTTAGTGAGCTCCTACGAGCAGTACTTC	CASSSLLVSSYEQYF
TRBV28	few	TRBD1	TRBJ2-4	TGTGCCAGCAGTTACGGGACAGGGGCTCAGTACTTC	CASSYGTGAQYF
TRBV18	.	TRBD1	TRBJ2-6	TGTGCCAGCTCACCGACAGGGGCGACTGGGGCCAACGTCCTGACTTTC	CASSPTGATGANVLTF
TRBV27	.	TRBD2	TRBJ2-7	TGTGCCAGCAGTTCCCCCAGAGGGACTAGCGGGAGTATCTACGAGCAGTACTTC	CASSSPRGTSGSIYEQYF